This TCR beta chain was sequenced for a study of blood T cell repertoires in COVID-19. The protocol was immunoSEQ multiplex PCR, while the TCRdb copy is restricted to in-frame clones and leaves out a portion. The sample contains about 180,000 clones, more than 70% of which appear only once. Germline V lookup: CDR1 SGDLS, CDR2 YYNGEE. The V and J ends lost 0 bases and 2 bases respectively, with 14 bases between them. The CDR3 loop spans 16 amino acids. Sequencing used peripheral blood. This TCR came from a man aged 18 to 35 with active or convalescent COVID-19. V usage is TRBV9 and J usage is TRBJ2-5; perhaps TRBD2 as D (6 bases). In DNA form, the CDR3 reads TGTGCCAGCAGCGTAGGGATAGCGGACATTCAAGAGACCCAGTACTTC. This gives the protein CASSVGIADIQETQYF.